This T cell receptor (beta chain) was sequenced for a study of T-cell reconstitution after alpha-beta-depleted transplantation in children. As for this clonotype: Its antigen remains unidentified.

Regarding the study as a whole: T-cell numbers and diversity, one year after transplant, stemmed largely from T cells that were newly produced. The origin of alpha-beta T cells about two months after transplant was reportedly several hundred expanded graft clones.

The germline V and J ends were trimmed by 4 bases and 5 bases, with 9 bases remaining between them. This CDR3 region has 13 residues. Per the germline V gene, CDR1 is MDHEN and CDR2 is SYDVKM. Preparation of the TCRbeta library involved a method that used unique molecular identifiers. Via MiXCR, TCRdb re-called the PCR reads, giving one row per CDR3 protein. The sample lists a few hundred thousand distinct CDR3 sequences; around 15% were seen once. This TCR was recovered from a boy younger than two who had a stem cell transplant for Wiskott-Aldrich syndrome, so the T cells may come from the graft donor. The input for sequencing was PBMCs, mostly from graft donor cells, taken 360 days after TCRalphabeta/CD19-depleted stem cell transplant. This sequence joins TRBV28 and TRBJ1-5; no reliable D call. The CDR3 here is CASSSGVDQPQHF. The CDR3 region has the DNA TGTGCCAGCAGTTCAGGAGTTGATCAGCCCCAGCATTTT.